This TCR beta chain was sequenced during a study of T cell clones after liver transplantation. For the study at large: A pre-transplant mixed lymphocyte reaction with TCRbeta sequencing defined graft-donor-reactive clones followed in post-transplant blood. Tolerance: complete withdrawal held at least one year, liver enzymes staying within twice normal.

Germline CDR1 MDHEN, CDR2 SYDVKM. V was cut by 2 bases and J by 2 bases, with 10 bases left in between. The CDR3 consists of 14 residues. Data came from immunoSEQ multiplex PCR; TCRdb stores just in-frame clones and leaves some out. The data hold 75,000 to 85,000 clones, with less than 90% observed a single time. The study, taken as a whole, reports: A significant post-transplant drop in circulating graft-donor-reactive CD4 TCRbeta sequences occurred in most of the 8 subjects. Low donor cell numbers restricted donor-reactive repertoire measurement in a couple of subjects.

To note about this clone: What it recognizes is unknown.

The chain joins TRBV28 to TRBJ2-7; possibly TRBD2 for D (5 bases). The specimen comprised CD4+ T cells from blood, sampled at the 22-month timepoint. The source is a human patient who received a liver transplant. T cells may partly derive from the graft donor. CDR3 in amino acids: CASSLPGSAYEQYF. The CDR3, as DNA: TGTGCCAGCAGTTTACCGGGGTCGGCCTACGAGCAGTACTTC.